This TCR beta chain emerged from a study of CD8 T cells in Susac syndrome. General study points: The number of individuals included in the study's TCR sequencing and HLA analysis was acknowledged as relatively small.

V lost 2 bases and J lost 1; bases outside the gene matches: 3. Per the germline V gene, CDR1 is MNHEY and CDR2 is SMNVEV (reference sequence). The CDR3 has 15 amino acids. Sequencing targeted TCR beta in T cells from blood (CD8+ and CD4+). Negative magnetic isolation gave CD8+ and CD4+ cells; FACS enriched CD8+ TEMRA. Random hexamers were used to reverse transcribe the RNA input (roughly 0.5 to 1 ug). An immunoSEQ multiplex PCR generated amplified TCR beta CDR3 products spanning 54 Vbeta and 13 Jbeta. TCRdb re-called the immunoSEQ multiplex PCR reads with MiXCR, one entry per CDR3 protein. The table records more than 100,000 distinct CDR3 sequences, around 85% of them present only once. As regards this clonotype: Its cognate antigen is unknown.

The origin of this receptor is a human donor with multiple sclerosis. Sequencing was performed on CD8+ T cells from PBMCs. The J gene is TRBJ2-7, the V gene TRBV27; 9 bases line up with TRBD1. CDR3 region: CASSLLGQGSYEQYF. CDR3 nucleotides: TGTGCCAGCAGTTTACTCGGACAGGGGTCCTACGAGCAGTACTTC.